One sample yielded the 25 T cell receptor beta chains listed below, sequenced in a study of shared clonotypes between healthy human individuals. This table comes from immunoSEQ multiplex PCR, and its TCRdb copy is limited to in-frame clones, with some not included. The sample records under 600,000 clones, 90% to 97% being singletons. Specimen: naive CD4+ T cells sorted from blood. Subset denoted: CD45RA+ positively selected. The origin of the receptors is a woman aged 25 to 39 in good health.

This chain uses TRBV7-9 with TRBJ1-1; no reliable D call. Germline values: CDR1 SEHNR, CDR2 FQNEAQ (reference sequence). The CDR3 spans 14 residues. The V end was cut by 5 bases, the J end by 0 bases, with 10 bases between. The CDR3 coding sequence is TGTGCCAGCAGCCCGTCAGGAATGAACACTGAAGCTTTCTTT. Amino acid sequence: CASSPSGMNTEAFF.

The chain carries TRBV6-6 and TRBJ1-5; a weak D match, TRBD1 (5 bases). Germline V lookup: CDR1 MNHNY, CDR2 SVGAGI (reference sequence). The V and J ends lost 6 bases and 5 bases respectively, with 17 bases between them. The CDR3 runs 15 residues. CDR3 DNA sequence: TGTGCCAGCAGATTAGTCGGGGCCCTAGATCAGCCCCAGCATTTT. Translating gives CASRLVGALDQPQHF.

V and J are TRBV29-1 and TRBJ1-1, with D maybe TRBD1 (5 bases). V lost 4 bases and J 4 bases, leaving 10 bases between the germline ends. Per germline, CDR1 SQVTM and CDR2 ANQGSEA. This CDR3 is built from 12 residues. The CDR3 nucleotides are TGCAGCGTTGGCAGGGTCGGCACTGAAGCTTTCTTT. Its translation is CSVGRVGTEAFF.

The chain is built from TRBV30 and TRBJ2-5; a weak D match, TRBD1 (5 bases). The J call may be incorrect, as the DNA end agrees better with TRBJ2-7. The CDR3 is 13 residues long. Germline assignment: CDR1 GTSNPN and CDR2 SVGIG (reference sequence). The chain's CDR3 is CAWATDGAYEQYF. CDR3 DNA sequence: TGTGCCTGGGCGACAGACGGAGCCTACGAGCAGTACTTC.

The genes are TRBV28 and TRBJ1-2; D is ambiguous. The germline gives CDR1 MDHEN, CDR2 SYDVKM. This CDR3 region has 12 residues. The V end was cut by 6 bases, the J end by 8 bases, with 13 bases between. DNA for the CDR3: TGTGCCAGCAGCCTAACCCACCGCGGCTACACCTTC. It translates to CASSLTHRGYTF.

The chain carries TRBV28 and TRBJ1-2; possible D gene TRBD1, 6 bases. Germline lookup yields CDR1 MDHEN and CDR2 SYDVKM. This CDR3 contains 17 residues. V dropped 5 bases and J dropped 0 bases, with 19 bases sitting between them. CDR3 loop: CASSPIRTAVSNYGYTF. CDR3 in DNA: TGTGCCAGCAGTCCAATACGGACAGCCGTCTCTAACTATGGCTACACCTTC.

The chain uses TRBV7-2 and TRBJ2-1; possible D gene TRBD2, 5 bases. There are 19 residues in the CDR3. Trimming removed 5 bases from V and 0 bases from J, with 23 bases in between. CDR1 and CDR2 (germline): SGHTA, FQGNSA. The CDR3 DNA is TGTGCCAGCAGCCCGCCCCTTGGTAGCGCCACGGGCTCCTACAATGAGCAGTTCTTC. Translation gives CASSPPLGSATGSYNEQFF. Complete variable domain (other parts from reference TRBV7-2 and TRBJ2-1): GAGVSQSPSNKVTEKGKDVELRCDPISGHTALYWYRQSLGQGLEFLIYFQGNSAPDKSGLPSDRFSAERTGGSVSTLTIQRTQQEDSAVYLCASSPPLGSATGSYNEQFFGPGTRLTVL.

Concerning this clone: Different DNA sequences within this sample yield the same CDR3. The rearrangement links TRBV19 to TRBJ1-3, with D unresolved. Germline values: CDR1 LNHDA, CDR2 SQIVND (reference sequence). V was pared by 2 bases and J by 1 base, with 6 bases between. The length of the CDR3 is 14 residues. This CDR3 reads CASSIRGSGNTIYF. The CDR3 nucleotides read TGTGCCAGTAGTATACGTGGATCTGGAAACACCATATATTTT.

This clone was detected once. The chain is built from TRBV5-1 and TRBJ1-4; tentative D call: TRBD1 (5 bases). Germline CDR1 SGHRS, CDR2 YFSETQ. V was shortened by 3 bases and J by 2 bases, with 14 bases between the two germline ends. The CDR3 has 16 amino acids. CDR3 coding DNA: TGCGCCAGCAGCTGGGGACGGGCGCCCACTAATGAAAAACTGTTTTTT. Translation gives CASSWGRAPTNEKLFF.

The chain carries TRBV7-9 and TRBJ2-5; D ambiguous. Germline assignment: CDR1 SEHNR and CDR2 FQNEAQ (reference sequence). V was pared by 1 base and J by 0 bases, with 3 bases between. The CDR3 totals 13 residues. The CDR3 sequence is CASSLVDQETQYF. As DNA, the CDR3 is TGTGCCAGCAGCTTAGTTGACCAAGAGACCCAGTACTTC.

The gene calls are TRBV5-4 and TRBJ1-4; D gene uncertain. Germline CDR1 is SGHNT and CDR2 is YYREEE (reference sequence). The CDR3 totals 14 residues. V was clipped by 0 bases and J by 6 bases, with 9 bases between them. The CDR3 region has the DNA TGTGCCAGCAGCTTGGAACAGTGGGATGAAAAACTGTTTTTT. It translates to CASSLEQWDEKLFF.

The J gene is TRBJ2-2, the V gene TRBV2; 7 positions agree with TRBD1. CDR3 length equals 15 residues. V gave up 9 bases and J gave up 5 bases; unmatched junction bases: 12. Germline CDR1 SNHLY, CDR2 FYNNEI. This CDR3 is CASQGQTTGTGELFF. In DNA form, the CDR3 reads TGTGCCAGTCAGGGACAGACCACGGGGACCGGGGAGCTGTTTTTT. The entire variable domain, with the rest obtained from reference TRBV2 and TRBJ2-2, is as follows: EPEVTQTPSHQVTQMGQEVILRCVPISNHLYFYWYRQILGQKVEFLVSFYNNEISEKSEIFDDQFSVERPDGSNFTLKIRSTKLEDSAMYFCASQGQTTGTGELFFGEGSRLTVL.

The rearrangement uses TRBV30 and TRBJ2-1, with D perhaps TRBD1 or TRBD2 (6 bases each). Trimming shortened V by 4 bases and J by 3 bases, and 16 bases separated the two germline ends. This CDR3 contains 15 residues. Germline CDR1 is GTSNPN and CDR2 is SVGIG (reference sequence). As DNA, the CDR3 is TGTGCCTGGACCACCGAGGGGGGCAGCTACAATGAGCAGTTCTTC. Translation: CAWTTEGGSYNEQFF.

The chain is built from TRBV18 and TRBJ1-2; D not resolved. Germline V gene sequence: CDR1 KGHSH, CDR2 LQKENI. CDR3 size: 12 residues. V shed 4 bases and J shed 4 bases, with 7 bases lying between them. CDR3 DNA sequence: TGTGCCAGCTCACAGGCAGTCTATGGCTACACCTTC. This codes for CASSQAVYGYTF.

This clone has a single count. The CDR3 bases are TGTGCCAGCAGCTTGACAGTGAACACTGAAGCTTTCTTT. Its translation: CASSLTVNTEAFF. The rearrangement uses TRBV5-4 and TRBJ1-1; D is unclear. V lost 1 base, J lost 0 bases, and 4 bases lay in between. The CDR3 contains 13 residues. The germline V gene has CDR1 SGHNT and CDR2 YYREEE (reference sequence).

The rearrangement joins TRBV6-6 to TRBJ1-3; 8 bases fit TRBD1. Germline trimming cut 10 bases from V and 6 bases from J; bases unmatched to any gene: 8. The CDR3 has 13 residues. Germline-derived CDR1 and CDR2 are MNHNY and SVGAGI (reference sequence). The CDR3 loop is CANPDRGENTIYF. Written as DNA, the CDR3 is TGTGCCAACCCTGACAGGGGAGAAAACACCATATATTTT.

V is TRBV5-4 and J is TRBJ2-5; 7 bases line up with TRBD1. Trimming removed 3 bases from V and 6 bases from J; junction bases left unmatched: 8. The CDR3 runs to 14 residues. Germline CDR1 is SGHNT and CDR2 is YYREEE (reference sequence). The CDR3 DNA sequence: TGTGCCAGCAGCTCCGACAGGGACGGAAAGACCCAGTACTTC. It yields the protein CASSSDRDGKTQYF.

The rearrangement joins TRBV9 to TRBJ2-1; 9 bases line up with TRBD1. The CDR3 is made up of 14 amino acids. J lost 6 bases, V lost 4 bases, and 5 bases had no gene match. Germline CDR1 and CDR2: SGDLS and YYNGEE. Here the CDR3 DNA reads TGTGCCAGCAGCATACAGGGGGCCGGCAATGAGCAGTTCTTC. This sequence encodes CASSIQGAGNEQFF.

The gene calls are TRBV28 and TRBJ1-5; 7 bases align to TRBD1. This CDR3 spans 14 amino acids. Trimming removed 6 bases from V and 6 bases from J; junction bases left unmatched: 8. CDR1 and CDR2 from the germline V gene are MDHEN and SYDVKM. The CDR3 nucleotides read TGTGCCAGCAGCCCGGGACAGAGCCGTCAGCCCCAGCATTTT. Protein sequence: CASSPGQSRQPQHF. The full variable domain, with the rest looked up from reference TRBV28 and TRBJ1-5, is DVKVTQSSRYLVKRTGEKVFLECVQDMDHENMFWYRQDPGLGLRLIYFSYDVKMKEKGDIPEGYSVSREKKERFSLILESASTNQTSMYLCASSPGQSRQPQHFGDGTRLSIL.

The genes are TRBV29-1 and TRBJ1-2; D ambiguous. Per the germline V gene, CDR1 is SQVTM and CDR2 is ANQGSEA. CDR3 length equals 13 residues. The ends were cut back, 5 bases at V and 8 bases at J, with 18 bases in the middle. CDR3 in amino acids: CSVSLARTAGYTF. The CDR3 bases are TGCAGCGTTAGTTTAGCCAGAACGGCCGGCTACACCTTC.

The chain combines TRBV25-1 with TRBJ1-3; no reliable D call. CDR1 MGHDK and CDR2 SYGVNS come from the germline V gene. The CDR3 sequence is 14 residues long. Deletions cut 1 base from V and 3 bases from J, with 7 bases between. CDR3: CASSESTVGNTIYF. Written as DNA, the CDR3 is TGTGCCAGCAGTGAATCTACCGTTGGAAACACCATATATTTT.

The V and J genes are TRBV19 and TRBJ2-5; D is tentatively TRBD1 or TRBD2 (5 bases each). The CDR3 consists of 13 residues. Germline V gene lookup returns CDR1 LNHDA and CDR2 SQIVND (reference sequence). V gave up 6 bases and J gave up 5 bases, with 13 bases separating them. In nucleotides, the CDR3 is TGTGCCAGTAGCCTTGGGGGATACGAGACCCAGTACTTC. Protein: CASSLGGYETQYF.

The chain couples TRBV7-3 to TRBJ2-2; the D gene is possibly TRBD2 (5 bases). CDR3 length equals 15 residues. V lost 1 base and J lost 0, with 6 bases in between. In germline, CDR1 is SGHTA, CDR2 FQGTGA. DNA for the CDR3: TGTGCCAGCAGCTTAAGGACTGCGAACACCGGGGAGCTGTTTTTT. It codes for CASSLRTANTGELFF.

The chain recombines TRBV18 with TRBJ2-7; 10 bases line up with TRBD1. Germline V lookup: CDR1 KGHSH, CDR2 LQKENI. The CDR3 runs 14 residues. V trimming: 1 base; J trimming: 5 bases; junction bases outside the gene matches: 2. The CDR3 bases are TGTGCCAGCTCACCACGACAGGGGGCCCACGAGCAGTACTTC. Translating it yields CASSPRQGAHEQYF.

The chain links TRBV15 to TRBJ2-7, with 12 bases matching TRBD2. This CDR3 is 19 amino acids long. J lost 4 bases, V lost 3 bases, and 16 bases had no gene match. Germline loops: CDR1 LNHNV, CDR2 YYDKDF (reference sequence). The chain's CDR3 is CATSSLPGLAGGPRYEQYF. The CDR3 DNA reads as TGTGCCACCAGCAGCCTCCCGGGGCTAGCGGGAGGGCCCAGATACGAGCAGTACTTC.